The present T cell receptor (beta chain) was sequenced within a study of T cells in Graves' hyperthyroidism and ophthalmopathy. Study-wide results and caveats: The blood repertoire included most of the expanded thyroid clonotypes above 0.001. A model of 13 V-J features distinguished ophthalmopathy from stable hyperthyroidism.

The source material, RNA transcripts, was used to amplify TCR beta CDR3 regions. An initial round of RT-PCR targeting the TCR CDR3 relied on the HTBI primer set. TCRdb independently ran MiXCR on the multiplex PCR reads; one entry per CDR3 protein. Of fewer than 650,000 distinct CDR3 sequences in the sample, 14% are singletons; the top ten hold 7% to 9%. Uncontrolled infection, other autoimmune disease, pregnancy or lactation barred patients from enrollment. The table lists this clonotype with many counts. Its specificity is unknown. Sequencing used blood. The receptor comes from a woman aged 18-29 years with Graves' ophthalmopathy.

DNA of the CDR3: TGTGCCACGGGACTGTCCACAGATACGCAGTATTTT. Translation: CATGLSTDTQYF. This chain joins TRBV5-6 and TRBJ2-3, with D perhaps TRBD2 (6 bases). Germline-derived CDR1 and CDR2 are SGHDT and YYEEEE. V was shortened by 9 bases and J by 2 bases, with 10 bases between the two germline ends. This CDR3 spans 12 amino acids.